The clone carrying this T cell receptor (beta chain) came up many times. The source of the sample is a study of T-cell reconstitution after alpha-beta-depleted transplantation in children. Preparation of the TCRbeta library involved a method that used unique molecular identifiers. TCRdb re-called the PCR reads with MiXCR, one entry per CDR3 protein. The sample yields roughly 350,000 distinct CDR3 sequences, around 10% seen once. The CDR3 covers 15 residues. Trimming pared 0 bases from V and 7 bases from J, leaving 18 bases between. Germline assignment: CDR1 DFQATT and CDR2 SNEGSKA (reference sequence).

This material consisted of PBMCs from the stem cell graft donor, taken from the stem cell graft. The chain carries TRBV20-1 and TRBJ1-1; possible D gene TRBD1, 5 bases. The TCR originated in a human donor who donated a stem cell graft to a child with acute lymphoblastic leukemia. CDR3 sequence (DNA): TGCAGTGCTAGAGAAGACAGTCTCACGTATTTTGAAGCTTTCTTT. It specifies CSAREDSLTYFEAFF.